The rows below give T cell receptor beta chains drawn from one sample of a study of shared clonotypes between healthy human individuals. Assay used: immunoSEQ multiplex PCR; TCRdb lists only in-frame clones, some missing. This table holds some 2,500,000 clones, 93% found once. Sequences were obtained from naive CD4+ T cells from PBMCs. These receptors were obtained from a man aged 18 to 35 in good health. Some clones in this sample may be carry-over from other donors' samples. The CDR3 runs from the conserved cysteine through the conserved F or W. A D gene is named only where the DNA matches it firmly. Size is omitted from some rows. Given values are once, few, many or a class for expanded clones.

J,size,V,D,DNA,CDR3
TRBJ2-7,.,TRBV11-2,.,TGTGCCAGCAGCTTAGTTCCGGACAGCTACGAGCAGTACTTC,CASSLVPDSYEQYF
TRBJ1-1,.,TRBV18,.,TGTGCCAGCTCCCCCCCGGGATGGGGCACTGAAGCTTTCTTT,CASSPPGWGTEAFF
TRBJ2-1,.,TRBV5-1,.,TGCGCCAGCAGCTTGACAGCGGGCGCCCGCTGGGAGCAGTTCTTC,CASSLTAGARWEQFF
TRBJ2-5,once,TRBV7-2,TRBD2,TGTGCCAGCAGCTTAAAGGCTAGCGGCCAAGAGACCCAGTACTTC,CASSLKASGQETQYF
TRBJ2-1,.,TRBV4-1,TRBD2,TGCGCCAGCAGCCCCCGACGTAGCGGGGGGTCCTACAATGAGCAGTTCTTC,CASSPRRSGGSYNEQFF
TRBJ1-2,.,TRBV7-2,TRBD1,TGTGCCAGCAGCGGAGACAGGGGGGGAGCCTATGGCTACACCTTC,CASSGDRGGAYGYTF
TRBJ2-1,few,TRBV7-9,.,TGTGCCAGCAGCTTAGAAGGGGTCTCCTACAATGAGCAGTTCTTC,CASSLEGVSYNEQFF
TRBJ2-3,.,TRBV29-1,.,TGCAGCGCCCCAGGGGGCACAGATACGCAGTATTTT,CSAPGGTDTQYF
TRBJ1-1,few,TRBV7-2,.,TGTGCCAGCAGCTCTGGGTGGGGGAACACTGAAGCTTTCTTT,CASSSGWGNTEAFF
TRBJ2-2,.,TRBV7-9,.,TGTGCCAGCAGCTTAGTACGCAAGGGACGGACCGGGGAGCTGTTTTTT,CASSLVRKGRTGELFF
TRBJ1-5,.,TRBV19,.,TGTGCCAGTAGTGAGATTTCGGGGTCTAGCAATCAGCCCCAGCATTTT,CASSEISGSSNQPQHF
TRBJ1-5,.,TRBV28,TRBD1,TGTGCCAGCAGCGCTGCGGACAGGGGATACAATCAGCCCCAGCATTTT,CASSAADRGYNQPQHF
TRBJ1-1,.,TRBV2,.,TGTGCCAGCAGTTCCGGGACAAACACTGAAGCTTTCTTT,CASSSGTNTEAFF
TRBJ2-5,.,TRBV10-3,TRBD2,TGTGCCATCAGTGATTCCGGGACTAATCAAGAGACCCAGTACTTC,CAISDSGTNQETQYF
TRBJ1-1,.,TRBV18,.,TGTGCCAGCTCTTCTAACGGGATTGAAGCTTTCTTT,CASSSNGIEAFF
TRBJ2-5,.,TRBV2,.,TGTGCCAGCAGAGAACCCGGCGGGCAGTACTTC,CASREPGGQYF
TRBJ2-6,.,TRBV5-4,.,TGTGCCAGCAGCCTGTTTCGGGGCTCTGGGGCCAACGTCCTGACTTTC,CASSLFRGSGANVLTF
TRBJ2-7,.,TRBV4-1,.,TGCGCCAGCAGCCAGTCGGACCGGCAACTAAACGAGCAGTACTTC,CASSQSDRQLNEQYF
TRBJ2-5,.,TRBV25-1,.,TGTGCCAGTGGTGGGGGAAACCAAGAGACCCAGTACTTC,CASGGGNQETQYF
TRBJ1-4,.,TRBV9,.,TGTGCCAGCAGTGAGGGACCTAATGAAAAACTGTTTTTT,CASSEGPNEKLFF
TRBJ1-5,.,TRBV4-3,.,TGCGCCAGCAGCCAAGATCTGGTCCTGCGAGGGTCCCAGCATTTT,CASSQDLVLRGSQHF
TRBJ2-7,.,TRBV6-6,.,TGTGCCAGCAGTTACTCGCGCCTTACCTACGAGCAGTACTTC,CASSYSRLTYEQYF
TRBJ2-7,.,TRBV28,TRBD2,TGTGCCAGCAGGGTCAGACTAGCGGGAGGACGGGAGCAGTACTTC,CASRVRLAGGREQYF
TRBJ2-3,.,TRBV18,.,TGTGCCAGCTCACCGCGGTGGAGCACAGATACGCAGTATTTT,CASSPRWSTDTQYF
TRBJ2-7,.,TRBV6-1,.,TGTGCCAGCAAAGTCTCCCACGGGGACCACTACGAGCAGTACTTC,CASKVSHGDHYEQYF
TRBJ2-7,.,TRBV2,TRBD1,TGTGCCAGCAGCCCCGGGACAGGGGGATACGAGCAGTACTTC,CASSPGTGGYEQYF
TRBJ2-3,.,TRBV5-1,.,TGCGCCAGCAGCTACGGGGCCACAGATACGCAGTATTTT,CASSYGATDTQYF
TRBJ2-2,.,TRBV10-3,TRBD2,TGTGCCATCAGTGAGGCAGGGACTAGCGGGAGTATTCGCCCCGGGGAGCTGTTTTTT,CAISEAGTSGSIRPGELFF
TRBJ2-3,once,TRBV11-3,.,TGTGCCAGCAGCGAGGGGGGCCGTAATACGCAGTATTTT,CASSEGGRNTQYF
TRBJ2-5,.,TRBV5-4,.,TGTGCCAGCAGCTTTAATTTGGGACTTGGCCAGTACTTC,CASSFNLGLGQYF
TRBJ1-3,.,TRBV7-9,.,TGTGCCAGCAGCTTATTGGCAGGGACTGGAAACACCATATATTTT,CASSLLAGTGNTIYF
TRBJ2-5,.,TRBV9,TRBD2,TGTGCCAGCATCTTAGCTGCGGGGGTGTACTTC,CASILAAGVYF
TRBJ2-1,.,TRBV2,.,TGTGCCAGCAGCTACGAGGGTGAGCAGTTCTTC,CASSYEGEQFF
TRBJ2-2,.,TRBV5-1,.,TGCGCCAGCAGCTTGGTAGTAAACACCGGGGAGCTGTTTTTT,CASSLVVNTGELFF
TRBJ1-4,.,TRBV14,.,TGTGCCAGCAGCCAAAACAGAGACGGGCTAAATGAAAAACTGTTTTTT,CASSQNRDGLNEKLFF
TRBJ2-7,.,TRBV6-6,TRBD2,TGTGCCAGCAGTTACCCAACTAGCGGGAGACGAGGCGAGCAGTACTTC,CASSYPTSGRRGEQYF
TRBJ2-3,.,TRBV7-2,.,TGTGCCAGCAGCTTAACGAGCGGATCTATAGGGACAGATACGCAGTATTTT,CASSLTSGSIGTDTQYF
TRBJ1-4,.,TRBV27,.,TGTGCCAGCAGTTCCCTAGGGGGTAATGAAAAACTGTTTTTT,CASSSLGGNEKLFF
TRBJ1-3,few,TRBV30,.,TGTGCCTGGAGCCGCACCGGCGGACGCTCTGGAAACACCATATATTTT,CAWSRTGGRSGNTIYF
TRBJ2-1,.,TRBV10-3,.,TGTGCCATCAGGGACGGGTACAATGAGCAGTTCTTC,CAIRDGYNEQFF
TRBJ2-7,.,TRBV11-2,.,TGTGCCAGCAGCTTACAGAGGGTGCAGTACTTC,CASSLQRVQYF
TRBJ1-3,.,TRBV29-1,.,TGCAGCGCCGTACACGGAAACACCATATATTTT,CSAVHGNTIYF
TRBJ2-3,.,TRBV29-1,.,TGCAGCGTAGCCCGGTCAACAAGGAGCACAGATACGCAGTATTTT,CSVARSTRSTDTQYF
TRBJ2-7,.,TRBV6-1,.,TGTGCCAGCAGGCTGGACTCCCGCTACGAGCAGTACTTC,CASRLDSRYEQYF
TRBJ2-1,.,TRBV6-1,TRBD1,TGTGCCAGCAGTGCGGGGACAGGTTCCTCCAATGAGCAGTTCTTC,CASSAGTGSSNEQFF
TRBJ2-5,.,TRBV28,TRBD2,TGTGCCAGCAGTCCCGGACTAGCGGGAGGGTCTCTTCTCGGGGAGACCCAGTACTTC,CASSPGLAGGSLLGETQYF
TRBJ2-7,.,TRBV14,.,TGTGCCAGCAGCCGGCAGCCTTCCTACGAGCAGTACTTC,CASSRQPSYEQYF
TRBJ2-5,.,TRBV11-2,TRBD1,TGTGCCAGCAGCTTATTACCGCGACAGGGAACTTACCAAGAGACCCAGTACTTC,CASSLLPRQGTYQETQYF
TRBJ2-3,.,TRBV15,TRBD2,TGTGCCACCAGCAGATCTAGCGGGAGGGCCTCTTATACGCAGTATTTT,CATSRSSGRASYTQYF
TRBJ2-7,few,TRBV7-3,TRBD2,TGTGCCAGCAGCTTAAGGGGGGGCTACGAGCAGTACTTC,CASSLRGGYEQYF
TRBJ2-7,.,TRBV11-2,TRBD1,TGTGCCAGCAGCTTAGATCTCCCGACAGGGGGCGGCTACGAGCAGTACTTC,CASSLDLPTGGGYEQYF
TRBJ1-1,.,TRBV5-6,.,TGTGCCAGCAGCTCCATATCAGTCAATGAAGCTTTCTTT,CASSSISVNEAFF
TRBJ2-3,.,TRBV18,TRBD2,TGTGCCAGCTCACCACTAGCGGGTCCCACAGATACGCAGTATTTT,CASSPLAGPTDTQYF
TRBJ2-1,.,TRBV13,TRBD1,TGTGCCAGCAGCTCCTCCTCCGGGACAGGAGGGTACAATGAGCAGTTCTTC,CASSSSSGTGGYNEQFF
TRBJ1-2,.,TRBV6-5,.,TGTGCCAGCAGTTATGACCGGGGAGATTTTTATGGCTACACCTTC,CASSYDRGDFYGYTF